A selection of T cell receptor beta chains follows, all from one sample in a study of cytomegalovirus exposure and HLA in healthy donors. Data came from immunoSEQ multiplex PCR; TCRdb stores just in-frame clones and leaves some out. This sample has under 200,000 clones, with around 80% found just once. Sequencing used PBMCs. These receptors originate from a man in his forties in good health and CMV-seronegative. The CDR3 runs from the conserved cysteine through the conserved F or W. Some rows have no size entry. The others give once, few or many, or a class for an expanded clone.

V: TRBV7-8; size: NA; CDR3: CASSVTGGREPQHF
V: TRBV7-9; size: NA; CDR3: CASSPMGSGGSLQYF
V: TRBV9; size: NA; CDR3: CASSPRHPSGANVLTF
V: TRBV5-8; size: NA; CDR3: CASSPGRQGARSTEAFF
V: TRBV18; size: medium-sized; CDR3: CASSPLEGPRGEQYF
V: TRBV18; size: NA; CDR3: CASSPPLGDRGDYEQYF
V: TRBV7-2; size: NA; CDR3: CASSPLGLAADGSKNIQYF
V: TRBV15; size: NA; CDR3: CATSRGRTGGTMNTEAFF
V: TRBV2; size: NA; CDR3: CASSEKVLGAEAFF
V: TRBV6-5; size: NA; CDR3: CASTVLAGGKETQYF
V: TRBV4-1; size: NA; CDR3: CASSQPTSVEETQYF
V: TRBV7-2; size: NA; CDR3: CASSSLVGGSGTDTQYF
V: TRBV5-6; size: NA; CDR3: CASSFQQGYGETQYF
V: TRBV5-6; size: NA; CDR3: CASSFGQGDADTQYF
V: TRBV19; size: NA; CDR3: CASSIDPRVPGHEQYF
V: TRBV7-2; size: NA; CDR3: CASAGGWTYNEQFF
V: TRBV5-5; size: NA; CDR3: CASSLPGEGRDTEAFF
V: TRBV11-3; size: NA; CDR3: CASSLGTGGATEAFF
V: TRBV6-1; size: NA; CDR3: CASGEYEQYF
V: TRBV11-3; size: few; CDR3: CASSLEGDRGEQYF
V: TRBV10-2; size: NA; CDR3: CASRTSGSYEQYF
V: TRBV15; size: NA; CDR3: CATSRDPREGVEQYF
V: TRBV7-2; size: NA; CDR3: CASARDTGGPYEQYF
V: TRBV27; size: NA; CDR3: CASSFAGYEQYF
V: TRBV5-1; size: NA; CDR3: CASSWGGLGAVEQYF
V: TRBV19; size: NA; CDR3: CATRLFRDMNTEAFF
V: TRBV11-2; size: NA; CDR3: CASTTGAHQGGTEAFF
V: TRBV5-1; size: NA; CDR3: CASSFGGAAAEAFF
V: TRBV7-9; size: NA; CDR3: CASREGLRETQYF
V: TRBV19; size: NA; CDR3: CASSRLPPAGGPDEQYF
V: TRBV6-6; size: few; CDR3: CASRRDRGNTEAFF
V: TRBV18; size: NA; CDR3: CASSPNRVGETEAFF
V: TRBV6-6; size: once; CDR3: CASSYRDRETQYF
V: TRBV11-2; size: NA; CDR3: CASSSPGWEKLFF
V: TRBV7-3; size: NA; CDR3: CASSPTGAPYEQYF
V: TRBV7-8; size: NA; CDR3: CASSSWTGPTDTQYF
V: TRBV2; size: NA; CDR3: CASNSGTGSSTEAFF
V: TRBV25-1; size: NA; CDR3: CASTRDTGELFF
V: TRBV6-6; size: NA; CDR3: CASSLSGTGVREQFF
V: TRBV5-6; size: NA; CDR3: CASSRQGGNQPQHF
V: TRBV4-1; size: few; CDR3: CASSQLAGGRGEQYF
V: TRBV27; size: few; CDR3: CASSLKEGYGYTF
V: TRBV27; size: NA; CDR3: CASKRERGSYNEQFF
V: TRBV13; size: NA; CDR3: CASSRQRMNTEAFF
V: TRBV18; size: once; CDR3: CASSVPGDNYGYTF
V: TRBV5-5; size: NA; CDR3: CASTFGGGQGVYEQYF
V: TRBV27; size: once; CDR3: CASSAPLAGGPYNEQFF
V: TRBV2; size: NA; CDR3: CASSEAASGGANEQFF
V: TRBV7-2; size: once; CDR3: CASSLAYRGSPLHF
V: TRBV2; size: NA; CDR3: CASGGQGDLNEQFF
V: TRBV19; size: NA; CDR3: CASSISRGQFYGYTF
V: TRBV6-6; size: NA; CDR3: CASSYADSYEQYF
V: TRBV5-1; size: NA; CDR3: CASSLGTRREETQYF
V: TRBV7-2; size: NA; CDR3: CASSPLAGARETQYF
V: TRBV6-6; size: NA; CDR3: CASSYQSRGSLGYTF